The clone carrying this T cell receptor beta chain was seen a single time. J was trimmed by 1 base and V by 1 base; bases with no gene match: 3. The length of the CDR3 is 15 residues. The germline V gene has CDR1 SGHRS and CDR2 YFSETQ. The sample is drawn from a study of OX40 agonist ivuxolimab in advanced cancers. About the study: Patients received intravenous ivuxolimab every 2 weeks at 0.01 to 10 mg/kg.

Profiled with immunoSEQ multiplex PCR; TCRdb holds only in-frame clones, not every one. The table includes roughly 95,000 clones, about nine tenths detected once. The rearrangement joins TRBV5-1 to TRBJ2-5; 8 bases agree with TRBD2. The TCR was taken from an adult with an advanced solid tumor such as melanoma, head and neck, liver or kidney cancer. The source material was CD4+ or CD8+ T cells sorted from blood, sampled in a trial of the OX40 agonist ivuxolimab. The CDR3 DNA reads TGCGCCAGCAGCTTGTTTACTAGCGGCCAAGAGACCCAGTACTTC. It codes for CASSLFTSGQETQYF.